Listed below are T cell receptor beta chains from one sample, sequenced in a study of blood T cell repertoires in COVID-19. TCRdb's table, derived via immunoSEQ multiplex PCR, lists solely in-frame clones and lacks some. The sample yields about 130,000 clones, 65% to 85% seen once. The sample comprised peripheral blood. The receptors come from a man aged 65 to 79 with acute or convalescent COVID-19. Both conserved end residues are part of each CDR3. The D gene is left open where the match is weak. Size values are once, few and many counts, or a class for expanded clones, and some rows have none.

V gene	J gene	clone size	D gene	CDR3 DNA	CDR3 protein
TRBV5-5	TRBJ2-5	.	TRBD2	TGTGCCAGCGGAGCGGGGGCCTACCAAGAGACCCAGTACTTC	CASGAGAYQETQYF
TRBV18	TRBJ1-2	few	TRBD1	TGTGCCAGCTCCCGATCAAGAACCGGGACAGGGTACTACACCTTC	CASSRSRTGTGYYTF
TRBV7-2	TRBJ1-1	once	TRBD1	TGTGCCAGCAGCTTATTCGGACAGGCGAACACTGAAGCTTTCTTT	CASSLFGQANTEAFF
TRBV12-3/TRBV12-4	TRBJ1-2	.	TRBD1	TGTGCCAGCAGGCGCCCAGGGGGCTATGGCTACACCTTC	CASRRPGGYGYTF
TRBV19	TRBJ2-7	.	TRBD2	TGTGCCAGTAGTAGTCTAGCGGACTACGAGCAGTACTTC	CASSSLADYEQYF
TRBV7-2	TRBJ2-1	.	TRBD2	TGTGCCAGCAGCTCCCCCGGGGGGGTATTTCAGCAGTTCTTC	CASSSPGGVFQQFF
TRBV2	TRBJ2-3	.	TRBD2	TGTGCCAGCAGTGGGACTAGCGGGAGCACAGATACGCAGTATTTT	CASSGTSGSTDTQYF
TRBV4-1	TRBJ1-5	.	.	TGCGCCAGCAGCCAAGAGGGTCCGGGTTGGAATAGCAATCAGCCCCAGCATTTT	CASSQEGPGWNSNQPQHF
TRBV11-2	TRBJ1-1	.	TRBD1	TGTGCCAGCAGCCGTGGGAACAGGGGCACTGAAGCTTTCTTT	CASSRGNRGTEAFF
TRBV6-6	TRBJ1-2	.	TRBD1	TGTGCCAGCAGTTCGCTCCGGGACAGTACTAACTATGGCTACACCTTC	CASSSLRDSTNYGYTF